This T cell receptor (beta chain) comes out of a study of T cells in Graves' hyperthyroidism and ophthalmopathy. The TCR beta CDR3 regions underwent amplification using RNA transcripts as the source. The HTBI primer set served for first-round RT-PCR of the TCR CDR3. TCRdb ran MiXCR on the multiplex PCR reads and lists one entry per CDR3 protein. The data contain around 360,000 distinct CDR3 sequences, 15% of them singletons. Notes on the study in general: Most clonotypes that expanded in the thyroid above 0.001 also showed up in blood. Ophthalmopathy was identified by the model a median 6.5 months ahead of onset.

In this sample, this clonotype turned up many times. The antigen is not known. V trimming: 2 bases; J trimming: 4 bases; junction bases outside the gene matches: 7. This CDR3 spans 17 amino acids. CDR1 and CDR2 from the germline V gene are MNHEY and SVGAGI. This TCR derives from an older woman with Graves' ophthalmopathy. The chain carries TRBV6-5 and TRBJ2-2; 10 positions agree with TRBD1. Sequencing input: blood. CDR3 residues: CASSYASGTGVTGELFF. CDR3 DNA: TGTGCCAGCAGTTACGCCTCGGGGACAGGGGTCACCGGGGAGCTGTTTTTT.